The entry that follows covers one T cell receptor (beta chain) sequence. It was with 60 Vbeta and 13 Jbeta primers that the PCR ran. Clones were sequenced by immunoSEQ multiplex PCR, and TCRdb holds only the in-frame ones, with some missing. The sample carries about 120,000 clones, over 55% recorded once. Germline V CDR1 and CDR2: SGHAT, FQNNGV. The CDR3 is 16 residues long. The ends lost 1 base at V and 9 bases at J; junction bases unmatched: 9. This specimen belongs to a study of cytomegalovirus exposure and HLA in healthy donors. Sequenced sample: PBMCs. V usage is TRBV11-2 and J usage is TRBJ1-6; TRBD1 aligns across 7 bases. The receptor was derived from a young man in good health and CMV-seropositive. The CDR3 region has the DNA TGTGCCAGCAGCTTAGGTGGGGGACAGACTACTTCACCCCTCCACTTT. As protein: CASSLGGGQTTSPLHF.